The clone carrying this TCR beta chain was recorded at least ten times. Its antigen remains unidentified. The sample comes from a study of T cells after yellow fever vaccination. Synthesis of TCR cDNA relied on 5'RACE template switching, which attached a universal primer site and UMIs. TCRdb reprocessed the 5' RACE reads via MiXCR and lists one record per CDR3 protein. The data hold a few hundred thousand distinct CDR3 sequences, with 6.8% observed a single time. General observations from the study: Primary-vaccination clones mostly resurfaced post-booster (about 95% CD4, more than 80% CD8).

V dropped 9 bases and J dropped 5; count of bases not matched to a gene: 11. The CDR3 loop spans 15 amino acids. Germline V gene sequence: CDR1 MNHEY, CDR2 SVGEGT. The sample in question was PBMCs, obtained more than 40 days after the first yellow fever vaccination. This clonotype was obtained from a man aged 18 to 35 who received the YFV17D yellow fever vaccine. The chain is built from TRBV6-2 or TRBV6-3 and TRBJ2-7; TRBD1 agrees at 12 bases. The CDR3 DNA reads as TGTGCCAGTAGACCCGCCGGGACAGGGGGCAACGAGCAGTACTTC. Residues: CASRPAGTGGNEQYF.